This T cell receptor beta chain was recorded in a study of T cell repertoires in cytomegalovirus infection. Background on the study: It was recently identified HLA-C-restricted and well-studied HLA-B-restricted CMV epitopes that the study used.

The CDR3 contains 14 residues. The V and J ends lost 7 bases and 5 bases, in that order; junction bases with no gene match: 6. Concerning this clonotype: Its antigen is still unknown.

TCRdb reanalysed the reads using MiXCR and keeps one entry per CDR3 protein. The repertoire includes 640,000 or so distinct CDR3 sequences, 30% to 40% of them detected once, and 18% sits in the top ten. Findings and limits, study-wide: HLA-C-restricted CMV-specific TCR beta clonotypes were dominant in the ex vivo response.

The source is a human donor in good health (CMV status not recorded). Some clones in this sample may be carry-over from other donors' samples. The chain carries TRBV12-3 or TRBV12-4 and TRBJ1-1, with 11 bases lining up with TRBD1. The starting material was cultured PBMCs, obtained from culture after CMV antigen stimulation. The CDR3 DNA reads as TGTGCCAGCATTGCCGGGACAGGGGGTACTGAAGCTTTCTTT. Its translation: CASIAGTGGTEAFF.